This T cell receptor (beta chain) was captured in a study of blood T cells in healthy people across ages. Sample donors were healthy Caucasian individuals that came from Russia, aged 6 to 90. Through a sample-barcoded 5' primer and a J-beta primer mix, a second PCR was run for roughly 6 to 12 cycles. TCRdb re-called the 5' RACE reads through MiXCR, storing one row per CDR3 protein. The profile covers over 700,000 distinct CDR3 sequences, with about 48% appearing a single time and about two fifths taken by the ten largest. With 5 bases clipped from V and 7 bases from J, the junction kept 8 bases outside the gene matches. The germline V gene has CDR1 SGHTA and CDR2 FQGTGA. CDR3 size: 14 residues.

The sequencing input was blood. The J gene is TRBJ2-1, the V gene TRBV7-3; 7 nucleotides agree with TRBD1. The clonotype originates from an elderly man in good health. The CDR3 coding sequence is TGTGCCAGCAGCATCTGGACAGGAGTGAATGAGCAGTTCTTC. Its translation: CASSIWTGVNEQFF.